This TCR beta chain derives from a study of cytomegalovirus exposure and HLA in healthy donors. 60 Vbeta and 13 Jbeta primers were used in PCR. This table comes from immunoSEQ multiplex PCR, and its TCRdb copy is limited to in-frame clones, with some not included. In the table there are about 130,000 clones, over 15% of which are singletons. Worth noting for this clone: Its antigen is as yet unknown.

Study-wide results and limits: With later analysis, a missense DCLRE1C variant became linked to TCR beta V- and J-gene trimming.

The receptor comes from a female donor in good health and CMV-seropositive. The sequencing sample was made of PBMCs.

CDR3 sequence (DNA): TGCGCCAGTTCTCGACTAGCGGGGAACACAGATACGCAGTATTTT. Its translation is CASSRLAGNTDTQYF. J is TRBJ2-3 and V is TRBV4-1; the match to TRBD2 covers 11 bases. This CDR3 region has 15 residues. The J segment lost 2 bases and the V segment lost 9 bases, leaving 7 bases of the junction unmatched. Per the germline V gene, CDR1 is MGHRA and CDR2 is YSYEKL.